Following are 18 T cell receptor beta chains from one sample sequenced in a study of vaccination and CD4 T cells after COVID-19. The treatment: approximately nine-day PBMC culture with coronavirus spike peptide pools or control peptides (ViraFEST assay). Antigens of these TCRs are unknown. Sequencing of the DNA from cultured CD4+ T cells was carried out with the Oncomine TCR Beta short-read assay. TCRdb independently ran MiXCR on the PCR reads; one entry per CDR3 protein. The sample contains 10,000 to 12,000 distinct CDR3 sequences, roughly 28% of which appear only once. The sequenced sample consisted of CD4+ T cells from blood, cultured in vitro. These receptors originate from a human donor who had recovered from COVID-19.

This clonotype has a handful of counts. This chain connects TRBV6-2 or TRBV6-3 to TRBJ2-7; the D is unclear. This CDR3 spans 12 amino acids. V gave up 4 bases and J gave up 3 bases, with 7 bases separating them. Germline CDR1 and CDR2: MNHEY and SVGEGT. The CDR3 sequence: CASSSIGYEQYF. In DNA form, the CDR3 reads TGTGCCAGCAGTTCCATCGGCTACGAGCAGTACTTC.

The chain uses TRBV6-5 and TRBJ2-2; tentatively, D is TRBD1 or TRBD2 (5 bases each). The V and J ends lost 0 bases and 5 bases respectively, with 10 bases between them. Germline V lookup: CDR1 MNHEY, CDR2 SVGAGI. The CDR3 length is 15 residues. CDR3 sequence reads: CASSYSGVGTGELFF. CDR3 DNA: TGTGCCAGCAGTTACTCGGGGGTAGGGACCGGGGAGCTGTTTTTT.

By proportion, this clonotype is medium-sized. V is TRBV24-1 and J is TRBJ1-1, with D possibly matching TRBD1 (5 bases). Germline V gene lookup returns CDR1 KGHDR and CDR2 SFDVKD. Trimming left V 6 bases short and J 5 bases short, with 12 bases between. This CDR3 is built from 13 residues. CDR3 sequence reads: CATSQGGGTEAFF. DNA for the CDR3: TGTGCCACCAGTCAGGGCGGGGGGACTGAAGCTTTCTTT.

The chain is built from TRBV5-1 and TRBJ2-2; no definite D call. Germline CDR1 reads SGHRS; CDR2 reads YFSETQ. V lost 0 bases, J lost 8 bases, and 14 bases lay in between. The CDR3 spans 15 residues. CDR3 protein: CASSLGIAFPGELFF. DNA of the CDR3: TGCGCCAGCAGCTTGGGAATAGCATTTCCAGGGGAGCTGTTTTTT.

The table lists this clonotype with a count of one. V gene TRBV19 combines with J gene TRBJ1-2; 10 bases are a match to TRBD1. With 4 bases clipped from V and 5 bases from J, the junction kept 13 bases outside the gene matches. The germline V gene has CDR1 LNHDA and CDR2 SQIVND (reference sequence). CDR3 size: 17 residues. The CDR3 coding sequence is TGTGCCAGTAGTACGGGGACAGGGGCTCCGGTAATATATGGCTACACCTTC. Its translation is CASSTGTGAPVIYGYTF.

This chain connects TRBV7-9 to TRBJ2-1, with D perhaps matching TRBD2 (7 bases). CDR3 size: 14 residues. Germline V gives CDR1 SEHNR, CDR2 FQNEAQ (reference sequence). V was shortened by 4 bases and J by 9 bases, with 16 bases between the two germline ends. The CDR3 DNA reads TGTGCCAGCAGCTCCACCGGGGGGCTCGGTGAGCAGTTCTTC. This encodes CASSSTGGLGEQFF.

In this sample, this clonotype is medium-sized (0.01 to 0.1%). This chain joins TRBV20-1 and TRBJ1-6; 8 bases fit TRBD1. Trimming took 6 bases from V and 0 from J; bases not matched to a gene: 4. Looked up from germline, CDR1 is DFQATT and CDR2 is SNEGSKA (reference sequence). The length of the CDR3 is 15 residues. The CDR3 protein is CSAIGTGSYNSPLHF. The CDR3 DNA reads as TGCAGTGCCATTGGGACAGGCTCCTATAATTCACCCCTCCACTTT.

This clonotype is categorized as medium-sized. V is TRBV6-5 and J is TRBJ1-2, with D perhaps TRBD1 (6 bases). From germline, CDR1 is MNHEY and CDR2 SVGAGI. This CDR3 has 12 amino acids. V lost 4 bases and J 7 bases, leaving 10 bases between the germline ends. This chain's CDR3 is CASSSQGFGYTF. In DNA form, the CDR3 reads TGTGCCAGCAGTTCCCAGGGGTTTGGCTACACCTTC.

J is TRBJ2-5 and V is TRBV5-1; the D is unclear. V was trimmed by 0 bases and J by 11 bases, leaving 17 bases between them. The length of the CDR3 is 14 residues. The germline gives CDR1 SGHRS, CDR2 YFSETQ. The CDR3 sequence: CASSLAVGGGEQYF. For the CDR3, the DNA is TGCGCCAGCAGCTTGGCCGTAGGCGGTGGAGAGCAGTACTTC.

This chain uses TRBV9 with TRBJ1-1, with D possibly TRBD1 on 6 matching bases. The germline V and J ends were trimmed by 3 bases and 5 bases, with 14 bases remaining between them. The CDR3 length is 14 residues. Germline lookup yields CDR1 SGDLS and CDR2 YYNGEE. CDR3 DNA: TGTGCCAGCAGCGAAGGAGACAGGCCGACTGAAGCTTTCTTT. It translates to CASSEGDRPTEAFF.

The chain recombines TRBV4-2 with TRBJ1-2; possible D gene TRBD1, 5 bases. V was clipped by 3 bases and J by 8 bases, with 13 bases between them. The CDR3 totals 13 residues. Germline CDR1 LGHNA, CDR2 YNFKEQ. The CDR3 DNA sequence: TGTGCCAGCAGCCAGACAGTATCTGAGGGCTACACCTTC. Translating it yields CASSQTVSEGYTF.

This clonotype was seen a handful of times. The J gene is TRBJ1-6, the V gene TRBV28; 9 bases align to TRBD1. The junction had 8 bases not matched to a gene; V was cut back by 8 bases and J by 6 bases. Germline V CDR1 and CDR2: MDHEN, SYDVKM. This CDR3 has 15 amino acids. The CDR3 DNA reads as TGTGCCAGCCTCCCTCGGGACAGGGTTAATTCACCCCTCCACTTT. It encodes CASLPRDRVNSPLHF.

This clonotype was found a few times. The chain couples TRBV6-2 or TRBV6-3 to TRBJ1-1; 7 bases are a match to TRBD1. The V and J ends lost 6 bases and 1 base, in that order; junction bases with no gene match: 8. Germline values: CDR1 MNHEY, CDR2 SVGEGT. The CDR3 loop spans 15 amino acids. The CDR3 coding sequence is TGTGCCAGCAGAGCTACCAACAGGGGGAACACTGAAGCTTTCTTT. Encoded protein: CASRATNRGNTEAFF.

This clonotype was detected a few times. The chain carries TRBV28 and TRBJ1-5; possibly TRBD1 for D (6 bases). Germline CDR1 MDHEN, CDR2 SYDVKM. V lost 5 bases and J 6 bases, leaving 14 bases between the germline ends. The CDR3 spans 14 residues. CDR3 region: CASSPTGFRQPQHF. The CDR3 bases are TGTGCCAGCAGTCCTACAGGGTTCCGTCAGCCCCAGCATTTT. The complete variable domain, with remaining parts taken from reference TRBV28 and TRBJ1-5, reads DVKVTQSSRYLVKRTGEKVFLECVQDMDHENMFWYRQDPGLGLRLIYFSYDVKMKEKGDIPEGYSVSREKKERFSLILESASTNQTSMYLCASSPTGFRQPQHFGDGTRLSIL.

The CDR3 reads CASSRTGAASPLHF. CDR3 nucleotides: TGTGCCAGCAGTCGGACAGGGGCGGCTTCACCCCTCCACTTT. The rearrangement uses TRBV27 and TRBJ1-6; 9 bases are a match to TRBD1. The V and J ends lost 5 bases and 9 bases, in that order; junction bases with no gene match: 5. The CDR3 runs to 14 residues. The V gene's germline CDR1 is MNHEY and CDR2 SMNVEV (reference sequence).

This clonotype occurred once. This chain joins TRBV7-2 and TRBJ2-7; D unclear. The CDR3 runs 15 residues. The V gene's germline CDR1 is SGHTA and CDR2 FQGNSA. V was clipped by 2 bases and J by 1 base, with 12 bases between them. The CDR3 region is CASSLSRDKSYEQYF. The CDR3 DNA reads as TGTGCCAGCAGCTTATCCCGCGACAAGTCCTACGAGCAGTACTTC.

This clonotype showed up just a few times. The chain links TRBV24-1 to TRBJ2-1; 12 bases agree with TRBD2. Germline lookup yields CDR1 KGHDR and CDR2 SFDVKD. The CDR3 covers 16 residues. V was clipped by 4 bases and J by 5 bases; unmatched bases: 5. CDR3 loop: CATSDPLAGGNNEQFF. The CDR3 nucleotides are TGTGCCACCAGTGACCCGCTAGCGGGGGGGAACAATGAGCAGTTCTTC.

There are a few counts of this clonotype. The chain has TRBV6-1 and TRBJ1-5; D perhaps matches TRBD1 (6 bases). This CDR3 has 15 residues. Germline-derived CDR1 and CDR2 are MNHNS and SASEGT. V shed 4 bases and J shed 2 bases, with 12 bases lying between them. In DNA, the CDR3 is TGTGCCAGCAGTGCTCAGGGGATCGGCAATCAGCCCCAGCATTTT. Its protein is CASSAQGIGNQPQHF.